Listed below are T cell receptor beta chains from one sample, sequenced in a study of neoadjuvant nivolumab and ipilimumab in lung cancer. Using immunoSEQ multiplex PCR, the repertoire was profiled, and TCRdb retains in-frame clones only, with some absent. The sample includes fewer than 4,500 clones, roughly 81% seen only once; the top ten take 9.5% to 15%. This material consisted of adjacent normal lung tissue, taken after neoadjuvant nivolumab, alone or with ipilimumab, at or shortly before surgery. The source of these receptors is an adult with non-small cell lung cancer. Both conserved end residues are trimmed from each CDR3. The order of the fields is V gene, D gene, CDR3 protein. D genes are given only for firm matches.

>TRBV5-1|TRBD1
ASSSGQPGATNEKLF
>TRBV6-1|TRBD2
ASSEMGGAGANVLT
>TRBV28|-
ASSGGRPVGGKNIQY
>TRBV7-9|-
ASSLPAYNEQF
>TRBV2|-
ASSDVSSGGYT
>TRBV5-5|-
ASISSGYNEQF
>TRBV5-1|TRBD2
ASSFTGLDQDTQY
>TRBV5-6|TRBD1
ASNDRGAGNTIY
>TRBV10-3|TRBD1
AITRQGLSDTEAF
>TRBV9|-
ASSVGAGVPLGYEQY
>TRBV19|-
ASSIRVFGNYEQY
>TRBV6-5|-
ASSYSEGATNEKLF
>TRBV4-2|-
ASSQDGSANQPQH
>TRBV7-9|-
ASSLGGGVQETQY
>TRBV5-1|TRBD2
ASRHIPGTSGTGELF
>TRBV7-9|TRBD1
ASSEPRTGPSTDTQY
>TRBV19|-
ASSTGNGGPLNTEAF
>TRBV4-1|TRBD1
ASSQPPLTGTEPGTDTQY
>TRBV4-3|-
ASSQDLSKREKLF
>TRBV5-8|TRBD1
ASSLGDRAQETQY
>TRBV7-8|TRBD1
ASSLNRDRPHEQF
>TRBV7-9|TRBD1
ASSLGTGAGGGYT
>TRBV19|-
ASSTRTGYEKLF
>TRBV5-4|-
ASSLAGINTEAF
>TRBV11-3|TRBD2
ASSVGGGETQY
>TRBV7-2|-
ASSLGGGGLKIYEQY
>TRBV28|-
ASSLGTAVGPEAF
>TRBV5-1|TRBD2
ASSYLAGGSDTQY
>TRBV4-3|-
ASSQGGEKGQPQH
>TRBV7-8|-
ASSLARGANTEAF
>TRBV6-1|TRBD2
ASSVGLAGDTGELF
>TRBV18|-
ASSPPLRDGSGNTIY
>TRBV11-2|-
ASSFRSNSGNTIY
>TRBV5-1|TRBD1
ASSLGTGATGELF
>TRBV5-6|-
ASSSRQNSPLH
>TRBV5-1|TRBD1
ASSFGQGETQY
>TRBV27|-
ASSHQKLGTGELF
>TRBV6-1|TRBD1
ASSEGQGADTQY
>TRBV2|-
ATRRRTPNYGYT
>TRBV29-1|-
SVAISIEAF
>TRBV7-2|-
ASSFAGQPQH
>TRBV6-5|-
ASSYAGNGYT
>TRBV15|-
ATSKSVGDYNEQF
>TRBV27|-
ASSLHQGLTNEQF
>TRBV6-1|-
ASSEVSNSGNTIY
>TRBV5-1|-
ASRLASNSRETQY
>TRBV28|TRBD1
ASIYRGGGNTIY
>TRBV18|-
ASSPLNQETQY
>TRBV5-1|-
ASSLREDRSGELF
>TRBV5-1|-
ASSSGFPDTGELF
>TRBV10-1|TRBD1
ASSVGQGDTEAF